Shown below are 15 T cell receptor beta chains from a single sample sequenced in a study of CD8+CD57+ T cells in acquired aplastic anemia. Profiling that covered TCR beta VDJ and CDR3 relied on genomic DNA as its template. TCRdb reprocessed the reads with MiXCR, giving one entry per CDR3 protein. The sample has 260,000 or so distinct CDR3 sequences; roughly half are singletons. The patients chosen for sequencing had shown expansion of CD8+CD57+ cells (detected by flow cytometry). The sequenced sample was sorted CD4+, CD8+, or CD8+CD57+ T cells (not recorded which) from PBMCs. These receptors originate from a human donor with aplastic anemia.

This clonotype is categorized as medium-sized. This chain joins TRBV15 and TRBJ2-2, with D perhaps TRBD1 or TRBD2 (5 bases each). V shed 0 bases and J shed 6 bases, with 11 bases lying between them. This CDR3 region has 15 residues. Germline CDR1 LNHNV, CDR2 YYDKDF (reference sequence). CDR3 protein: CATSRDLEGPGELFF. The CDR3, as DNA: TGTGCCACCAGCAGAGATCTAGAGGGACCCGGGGAGCTGTTTTTT. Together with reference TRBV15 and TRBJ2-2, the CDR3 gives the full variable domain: DAMVIQNPRYQVTQFGKPVTLSCSQTLNHNVMYWYQQKSSQAPKLLFHYYDKDFNNEADTPDNFQSRRPNTSFCFLDIRSPGLGDTAMYLCATSRDLEGPGELFFGEGSRLTVL.

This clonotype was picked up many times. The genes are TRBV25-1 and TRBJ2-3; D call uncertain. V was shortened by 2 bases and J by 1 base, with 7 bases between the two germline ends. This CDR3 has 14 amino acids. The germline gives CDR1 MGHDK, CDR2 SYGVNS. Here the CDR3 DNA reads TGTGCCAGCAGTGAAAGAAGGGGCACAGATACGCAGTATTTT. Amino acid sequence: CASSERRGTDTQYF.

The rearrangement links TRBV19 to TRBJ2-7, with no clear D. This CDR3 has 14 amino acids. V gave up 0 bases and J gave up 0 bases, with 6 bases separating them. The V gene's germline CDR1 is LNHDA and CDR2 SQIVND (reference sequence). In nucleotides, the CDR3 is TGTGCCAGTAGTATAGAATGGAGCTCCTACGAGCAGTACTTC. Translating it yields CASSIEWSSYEQYF.

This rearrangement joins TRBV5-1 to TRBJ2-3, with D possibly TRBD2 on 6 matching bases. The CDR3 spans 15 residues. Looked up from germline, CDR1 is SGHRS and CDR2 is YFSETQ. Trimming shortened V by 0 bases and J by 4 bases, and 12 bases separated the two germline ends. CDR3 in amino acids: CASSLDSPSADTQYF. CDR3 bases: TGCGCCAGCAGCTTGGACAGCCCTAGCGCAGATACGCAGTATTTT.

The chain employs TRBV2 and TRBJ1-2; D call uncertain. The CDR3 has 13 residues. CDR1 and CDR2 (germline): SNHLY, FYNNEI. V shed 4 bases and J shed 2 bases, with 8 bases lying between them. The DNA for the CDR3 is TGTGCCAGCAGTGTTGAGGGCAACTATGGCTACACCTTC. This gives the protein CASSVEGNYGYTF.

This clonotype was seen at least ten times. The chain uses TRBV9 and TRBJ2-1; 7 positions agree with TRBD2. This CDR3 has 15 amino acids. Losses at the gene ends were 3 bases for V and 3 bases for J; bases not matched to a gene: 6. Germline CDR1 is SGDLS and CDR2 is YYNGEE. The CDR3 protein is CASSAPGRSYNEQFF. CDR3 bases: TGTGCCAGCAGCGCCCCCGGGAGGAGCTACAATGAGCAGTTCTTC.

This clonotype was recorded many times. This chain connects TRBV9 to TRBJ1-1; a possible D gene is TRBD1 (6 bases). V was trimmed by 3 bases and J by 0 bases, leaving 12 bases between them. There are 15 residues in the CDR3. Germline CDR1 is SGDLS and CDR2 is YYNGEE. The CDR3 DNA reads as TGTGCCAGCAGCGGCAAGGACAGCATGAACACTGAAGCTTTCTTT. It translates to CASSGKDSMNTEAFF.

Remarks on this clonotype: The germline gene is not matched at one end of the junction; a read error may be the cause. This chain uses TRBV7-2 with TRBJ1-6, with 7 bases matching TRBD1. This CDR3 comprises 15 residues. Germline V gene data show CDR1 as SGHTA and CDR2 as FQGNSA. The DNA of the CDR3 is TGTGCCAGCAACTTAGGGGCAGGGGGGTTGTCACCCCTCCACTTT. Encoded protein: CASNLGAGGLSPLHF.

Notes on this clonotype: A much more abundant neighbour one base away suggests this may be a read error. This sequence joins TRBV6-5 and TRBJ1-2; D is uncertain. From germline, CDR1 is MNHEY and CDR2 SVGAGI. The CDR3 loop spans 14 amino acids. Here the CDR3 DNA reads TGTGCCAGCAGTTACGGAACCTCTAACTATGGCTACGCCTTC. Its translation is CASSYGTSNYGYAF.

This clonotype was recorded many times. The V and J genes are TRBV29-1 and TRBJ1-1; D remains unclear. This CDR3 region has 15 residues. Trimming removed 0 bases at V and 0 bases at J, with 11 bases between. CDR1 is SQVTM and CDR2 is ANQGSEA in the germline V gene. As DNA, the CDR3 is TGCAGCGTTGAAGATCTTGGGTTCATGAACACTGAAGCTTTCTTT. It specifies CSVEDLGFMNTEAFF.

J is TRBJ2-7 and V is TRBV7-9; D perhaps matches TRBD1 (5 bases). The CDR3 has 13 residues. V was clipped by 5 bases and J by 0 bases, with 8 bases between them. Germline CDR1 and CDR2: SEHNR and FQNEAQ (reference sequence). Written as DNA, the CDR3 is TGTGCCAGCAGCCGACAGAGCTCCTACGAGCAGTACTTC. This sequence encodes CASSRQSSYEQYF.

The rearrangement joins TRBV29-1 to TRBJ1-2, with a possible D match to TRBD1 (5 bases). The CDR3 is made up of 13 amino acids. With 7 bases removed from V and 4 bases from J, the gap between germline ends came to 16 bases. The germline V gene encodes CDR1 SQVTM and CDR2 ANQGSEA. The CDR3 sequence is CSASGTRLYGYTF. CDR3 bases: TGCAGCGCCTCCGGGACGAGGCTCTATGGCTACACCTTC.

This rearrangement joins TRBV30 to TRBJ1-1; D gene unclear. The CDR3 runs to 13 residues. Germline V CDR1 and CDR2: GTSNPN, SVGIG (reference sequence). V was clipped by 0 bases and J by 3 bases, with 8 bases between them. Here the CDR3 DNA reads TGTGCCTGGAGTGTAGACTGGTACACTGAAGCTTTCTTT. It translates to CAWSVDWYTEAFF.

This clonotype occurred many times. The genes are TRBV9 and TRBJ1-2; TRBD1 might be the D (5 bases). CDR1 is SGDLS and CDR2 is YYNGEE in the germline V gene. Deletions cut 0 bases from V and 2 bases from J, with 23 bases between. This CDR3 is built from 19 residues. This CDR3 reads CASSVEGEAGTPGNYGYTF. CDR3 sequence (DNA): TGTGCCAGCAGCGTAGAAGGGGAGGCGGGGACGCCAGGAAACTATGGCTACACCTTC.

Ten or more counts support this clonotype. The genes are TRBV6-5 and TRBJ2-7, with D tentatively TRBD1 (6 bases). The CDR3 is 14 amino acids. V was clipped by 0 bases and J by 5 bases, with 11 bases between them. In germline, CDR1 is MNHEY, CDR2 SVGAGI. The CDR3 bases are TGTGCCAGCAGTTACTCCAGGGGCTTCCACGAGCAGTACTTC. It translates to CASSYSRGFHEQYF.